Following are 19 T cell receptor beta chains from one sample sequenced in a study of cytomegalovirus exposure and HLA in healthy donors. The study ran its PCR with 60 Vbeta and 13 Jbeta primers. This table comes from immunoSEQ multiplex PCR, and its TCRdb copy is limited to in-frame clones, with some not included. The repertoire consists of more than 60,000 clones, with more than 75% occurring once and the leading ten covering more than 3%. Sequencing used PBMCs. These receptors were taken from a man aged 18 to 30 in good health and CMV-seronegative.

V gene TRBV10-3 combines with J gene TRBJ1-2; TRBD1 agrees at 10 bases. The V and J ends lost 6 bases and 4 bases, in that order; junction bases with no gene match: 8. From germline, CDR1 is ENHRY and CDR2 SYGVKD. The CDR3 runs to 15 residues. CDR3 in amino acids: CAIREGTGEVYGYTF. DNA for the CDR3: TGTGCCATCAGAGAGGGGACAGGGGAGGTCTATGGCTACACCTTC.

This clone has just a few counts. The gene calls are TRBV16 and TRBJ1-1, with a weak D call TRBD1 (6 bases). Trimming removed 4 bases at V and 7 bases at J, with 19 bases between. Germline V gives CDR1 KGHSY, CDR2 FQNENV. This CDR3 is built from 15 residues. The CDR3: CASSRGWETGFEAFF. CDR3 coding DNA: TGTGCCAGCAGCCGAGGCTGGGAAACAGGGTTTGAAGCTTTCTTT.

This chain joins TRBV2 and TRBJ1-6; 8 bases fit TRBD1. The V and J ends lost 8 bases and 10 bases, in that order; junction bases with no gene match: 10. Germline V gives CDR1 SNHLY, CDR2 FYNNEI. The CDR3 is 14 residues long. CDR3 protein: CASVLQGGLSPLHF. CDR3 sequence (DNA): TGTGCCAGCGTATTACAGGGGGGGTTATCACCCCTCCACTTT.

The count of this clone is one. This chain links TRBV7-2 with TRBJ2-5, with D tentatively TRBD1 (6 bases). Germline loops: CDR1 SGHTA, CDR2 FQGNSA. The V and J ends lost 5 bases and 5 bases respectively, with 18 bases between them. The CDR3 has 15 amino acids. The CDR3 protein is CASSLIGQIGETQYF. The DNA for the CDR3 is TGTGCCAGCAGCCTGATTGGACAGATCGGGGAGACCCAGTACTTC.

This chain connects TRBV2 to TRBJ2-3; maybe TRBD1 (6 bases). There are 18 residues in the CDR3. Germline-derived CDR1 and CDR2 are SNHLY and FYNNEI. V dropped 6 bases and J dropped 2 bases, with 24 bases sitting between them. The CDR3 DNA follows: TGTGCCAGCAGCCAAGCCGGACAGAAGGTTTCCGCCACAGATACGCAGTATTTT. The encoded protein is CASSQAGQKVSATDTQYF.

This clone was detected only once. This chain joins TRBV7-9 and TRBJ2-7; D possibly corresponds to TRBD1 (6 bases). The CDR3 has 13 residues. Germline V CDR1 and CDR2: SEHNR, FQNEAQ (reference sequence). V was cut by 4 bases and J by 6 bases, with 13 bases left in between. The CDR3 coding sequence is TGTGCCAGCAGCTCAACAGGGCTCACCGAGCAGTACGTC. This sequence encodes CASSSTGLTEQYV.

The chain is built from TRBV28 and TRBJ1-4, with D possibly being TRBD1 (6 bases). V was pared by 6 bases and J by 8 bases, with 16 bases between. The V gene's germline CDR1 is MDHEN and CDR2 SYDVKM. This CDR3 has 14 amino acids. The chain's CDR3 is CASRIGGEAEKLFF. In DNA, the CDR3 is TGTGCCAGCAGAATAGGGGGGGAAGCCGAAAAACTGTTTTTT. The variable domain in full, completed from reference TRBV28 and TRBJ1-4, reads DVKVTQSSRYLVKRTGEKVFLECVQDMDHENMFWYRQDPGLGLRLIYFSYDVKMKEKGDIPEGYSVSREKKERFSLILESASTNQTSMYLCASRIGGEAEKLFFGSGTQLSVL.

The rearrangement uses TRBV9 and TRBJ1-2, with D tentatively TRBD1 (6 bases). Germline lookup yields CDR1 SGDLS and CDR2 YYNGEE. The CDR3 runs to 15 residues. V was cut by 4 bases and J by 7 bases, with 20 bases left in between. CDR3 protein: CASSTLPDSDGGYTF. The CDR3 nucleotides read TGTGCCAGCAGCACACTTCCGGACAGCGATGGTGGCTACACCTTC. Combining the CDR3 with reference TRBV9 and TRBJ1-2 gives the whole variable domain DSGVTQTPKHLITATGQRVTLRCSPRSGDLSVYWYQQSLDQGLQFLIQYYNGEERAKGNILERFSAQQFPDLHSELNLSSLELGDSALYFCASSTLPDSDGGYTFGSGTRLTVV.

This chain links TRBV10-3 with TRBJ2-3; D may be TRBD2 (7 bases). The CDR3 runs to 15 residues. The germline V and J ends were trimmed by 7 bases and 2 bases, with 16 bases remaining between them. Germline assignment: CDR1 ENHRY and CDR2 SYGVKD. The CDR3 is CAITAGQDLTDTQYF. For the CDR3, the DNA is TGTGCCATCACAGCGGGACAAGATCTCACAGATACGCAGTATTTT.

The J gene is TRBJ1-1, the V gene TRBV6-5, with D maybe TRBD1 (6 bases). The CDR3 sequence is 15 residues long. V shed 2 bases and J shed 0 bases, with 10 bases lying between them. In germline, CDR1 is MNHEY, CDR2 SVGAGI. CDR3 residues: CASSYGGRMNTEAFF. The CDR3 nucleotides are TGTGCCAGCAGTTACGGGGGCAGGATGAACACTGAAGCTTTCTTT.

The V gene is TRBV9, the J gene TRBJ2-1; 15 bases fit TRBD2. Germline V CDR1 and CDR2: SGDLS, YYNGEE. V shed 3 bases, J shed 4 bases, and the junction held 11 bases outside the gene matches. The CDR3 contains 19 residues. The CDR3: CASSDPSGLAGGEYNEQFF. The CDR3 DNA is TGTGCCAGCAGCGACCCCTCCGGACTAGCGGGGGGGGAGTACAATGAGCAGTTCTTC.

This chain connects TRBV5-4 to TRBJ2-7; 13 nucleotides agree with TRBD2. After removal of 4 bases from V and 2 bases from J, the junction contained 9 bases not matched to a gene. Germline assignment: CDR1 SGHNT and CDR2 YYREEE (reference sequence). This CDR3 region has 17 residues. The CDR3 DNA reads TGTGCCAGCAGCACGGGGGCGACTAGCGGGGGGACCTACGAGCAGTACTTC. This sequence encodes CASSTGATSGGTYEQYF.

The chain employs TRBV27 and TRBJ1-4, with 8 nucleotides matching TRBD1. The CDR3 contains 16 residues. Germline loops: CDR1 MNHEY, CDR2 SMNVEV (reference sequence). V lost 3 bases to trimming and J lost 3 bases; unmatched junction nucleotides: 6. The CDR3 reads CASSFWQGASNEKLFF. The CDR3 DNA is TGTGCCAGCAGTTTTTGGCAGGGGGCTTCTAATGAAAAACTGTTTTTT.

CDR3 nucleotide sequence: TGCGCCAGCAGCCCGAACGACCAGGTCTCCGGTGGCTACACCTTC. This gives the protein CASSPNDQVSGGYTF. The V gene is TRBV5-1, the J gene TRBJ1-2; D is unclear. Trimming took 4 bases from V and 7 from J, leaving 20 bases between them. This CDR3 contains 15 residues. Per the germline V gene, CDR1 is SGHRS and CDR2 is YFSETQ.

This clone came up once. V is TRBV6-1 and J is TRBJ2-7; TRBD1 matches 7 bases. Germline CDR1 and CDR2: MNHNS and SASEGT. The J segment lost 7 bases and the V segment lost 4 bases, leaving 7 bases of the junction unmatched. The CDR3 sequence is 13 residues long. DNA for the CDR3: TGTGCCAGCAGTGGCACAGGGGTCGGGGAGCAGTACGTC. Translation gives CASSGTGVGEQYV.

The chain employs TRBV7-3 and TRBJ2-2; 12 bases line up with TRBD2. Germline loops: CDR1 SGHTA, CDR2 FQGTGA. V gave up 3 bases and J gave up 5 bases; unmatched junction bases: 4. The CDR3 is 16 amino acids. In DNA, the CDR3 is TGTGCCAGCAGCTTGGGGGGACTAGCGGGTACCGGGGAGCTGTTTTTT. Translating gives CASSLGGLAGTGELFF.

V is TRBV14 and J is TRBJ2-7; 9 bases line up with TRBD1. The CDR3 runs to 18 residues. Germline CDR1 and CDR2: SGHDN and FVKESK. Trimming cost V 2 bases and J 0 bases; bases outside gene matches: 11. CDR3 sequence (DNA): TGTGCCAGCAGCCAAACCGGGACAGGGACGTTGGCCTCCTACGAGCAGTACTTC. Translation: CASSQTGTGTLASYEQYF.

The CDR3 protein is CASSSWTTSGADEQFF. The CDR3 coding sequence is TGTGCCAGCAGCTCCTGGACGACTAGCGGGGCGGATGAGCAGTTCTTC. The chain is built from TRBV11-2 and TRBJ2-1, with 11 positions matching TRBD2. V dropped 4 bases and J dropped 8; count of bases not matched to a gene: 10. The CDR3 spans 16 residues. Germline lookup yields CDR1 SGHAT and CDR2 FQNNGV.

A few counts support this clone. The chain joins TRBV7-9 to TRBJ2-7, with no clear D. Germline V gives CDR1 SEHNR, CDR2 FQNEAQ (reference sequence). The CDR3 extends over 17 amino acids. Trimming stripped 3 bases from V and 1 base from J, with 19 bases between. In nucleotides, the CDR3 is TGTGCCAGCAGCTTCCGACCGTCGGAGAGACGGTCCTACGAGCAGTACTTC. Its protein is CASSFRPSERRSYEQYF.